This T cell receptor (beta chain) emerged from a study of blood T cell repertoires in COVID-19. Study as a whole: Specimens from acute and convalescent COVID-19 originated in the United States, Italy and Spain.

CDR3 length: 17 residues. As handled by the study authors: Reference gene primers were amplified, and this amplification served to estimate nucleated cell counts. Only in-frame clones appear in the TCRdb table, and some are missing; sequencing was by immunoSEQ multiplex PCR. The DNA was the basis for D and trimming; V, J and clone size are from that table. The sample shows 400,000 to 550,000 clones, approximately 90% of them seen only once. What was sequenced was peripheral blood. The receptor was isolated from a woman aged 25-40 years with acute or convalescent COVID-19. The J gene is TRBJ1-2, the V gene TRBV21-1; whether TRBD1, the table's D call, matches the DNA was not checked. TRBV21-1 is designated a pseudogene. The CDR3 reads CASSKGNRGPPYRGYTF. CDR3 DNA: TGTGCCAGCAGCAAAGGCAACAGGGGACCCCCCTATAGAGGCTACACCTTC.